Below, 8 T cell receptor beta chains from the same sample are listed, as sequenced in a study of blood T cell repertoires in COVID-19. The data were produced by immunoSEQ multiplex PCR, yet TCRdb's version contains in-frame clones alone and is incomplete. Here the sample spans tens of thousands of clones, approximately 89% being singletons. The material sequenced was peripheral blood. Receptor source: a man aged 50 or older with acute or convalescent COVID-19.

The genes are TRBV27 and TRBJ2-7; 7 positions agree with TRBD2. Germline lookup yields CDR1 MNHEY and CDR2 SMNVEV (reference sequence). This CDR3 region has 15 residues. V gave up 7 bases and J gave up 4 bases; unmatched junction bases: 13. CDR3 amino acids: CASMSMASGDYEQYF. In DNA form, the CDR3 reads TGTGCCAGCATGTCAATGGCTAGCGGTGATTACGAGCAGTACTTC.

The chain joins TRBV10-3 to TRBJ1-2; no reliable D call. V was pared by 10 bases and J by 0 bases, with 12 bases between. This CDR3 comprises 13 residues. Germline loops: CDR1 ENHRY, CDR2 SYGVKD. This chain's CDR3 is CATIDGANYGYTF. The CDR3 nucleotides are TGTGCCACCATAGACGGAGCTAACTATGGCTACACCTTC.

DNA for the CDR3: TGTGCCAGCTCACCCAACCTAGAGCTCGGATATGGCTACACCTTC. Its protein product is CASSPNLELGYGYTF. The chain carries TRBV18 and TRBJ1-2; unclear D gene. CDR3 length: 15 amino acids. The ends were cut back, 3 bases at V and 5 bases at J, with 16 bases in the middle. Looked up from germline, CDR1 is KGHSH and CDR2 is LQKENI.

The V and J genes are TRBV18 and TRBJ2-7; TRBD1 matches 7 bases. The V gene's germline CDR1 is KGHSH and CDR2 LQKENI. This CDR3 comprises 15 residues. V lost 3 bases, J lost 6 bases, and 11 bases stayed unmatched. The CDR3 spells CASSPTGSSRGEQYF. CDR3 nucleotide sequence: TGTGCCAGCTCACCGACAGGGTCTTCCCGGGGCGAGCAGTACTTC.

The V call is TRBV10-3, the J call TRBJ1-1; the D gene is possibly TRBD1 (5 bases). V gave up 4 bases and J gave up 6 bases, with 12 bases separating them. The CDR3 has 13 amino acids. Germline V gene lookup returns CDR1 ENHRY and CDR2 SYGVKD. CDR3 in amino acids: CAISGGEVAEAFF. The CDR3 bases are TGTGCCATCAGTGGGGGGGAGGTCGCTGAAGCTTTCTTT.

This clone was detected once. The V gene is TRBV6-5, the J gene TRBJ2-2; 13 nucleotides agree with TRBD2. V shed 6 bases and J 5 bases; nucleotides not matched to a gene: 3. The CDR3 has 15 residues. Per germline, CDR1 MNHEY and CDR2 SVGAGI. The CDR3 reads CASRTSGGATGELFF. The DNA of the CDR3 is TGTGCCAGCAGAACTAGCGGGGGGGCGACCGGGGAGCTGTTTTTT.

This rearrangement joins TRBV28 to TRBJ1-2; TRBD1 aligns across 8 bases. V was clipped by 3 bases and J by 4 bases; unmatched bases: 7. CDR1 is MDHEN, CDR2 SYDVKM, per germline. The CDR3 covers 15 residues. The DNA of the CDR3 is TGTGCCAGCAGTTTTGGCAGGGGGCGTTTCTATGGCTACACCTTC. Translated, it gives CASSFGRGRFYGYTF.

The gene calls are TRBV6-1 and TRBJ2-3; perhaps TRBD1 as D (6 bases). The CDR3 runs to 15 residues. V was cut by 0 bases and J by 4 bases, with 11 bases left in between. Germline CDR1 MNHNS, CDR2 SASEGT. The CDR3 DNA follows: TGTGCCAGCAGTGAAGCGGGGGCCCCACCAGATACGCAGTATTTT. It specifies CASSEAGAPPDTQYF.